The rows below give T cell receptor beta chains drawn from one sample of a study of patients and donors after allogeneic stem cell transplantation. TCRdb redid the calling of the RT-PCR reads with MiXCR, one entry per CDR3 protein. Of about a million distinct CDR3 sequences in the sample, roughly 18% are singletons; the top ten hold 5% to 7.5%. The sequencing input was blood, either unsorted or a sorted T cell fraction (not recorded which). The receptors here all came from a human donor who was either an allogeneic HSCT recipient or a stem cell or donor lymphocyte infusion donor (not recorded which). It is not recorded whose cells these are; they may come from a transplant donor. Each CDR3 is given with its conserved first and last residue. Fields, in order: J gene, V gene, CDR3 protein.

>TRBJ2-1|TRBV3-1
CASSILAGGPYNEQFF
>TRBJ1-5|TRBV12-3/TRBV12-4
CASSPWGSQPQHF
>TRBJ1-4|TRBV7-9
CASSPRRGEKLFF
>TRBJ2-7|TRBV5-6
CASSLKVLYGYEQYF
>TRBJ2-7|TRBV10-3
CAIRDSAYEQYF
>TRBJ2-5|TRBV5-1
CASSLITSGARTQYF
>TRBJ2-7|TRBV28
CASSPTGTGFYEQYF
>TRBJ1-3|TRBV6-2/TRBV6-3
CASSYLDGNTIYF
>TRBJ2-2|TRBV11-3
CASSLLLAGTNTGELFF
>TRBJ1-2|TRBV20-1
CSAKGWGQRRNYGYTF
>TRBJ2-1|TRBV6-1
CASSPRVGETYNEQFF
>TRBJ1-1|TRBV2
CASSHPGLKSGTEAFF
>TRBJ1-5|TRBV6-2/TRBV6-3
CASSPLVGNQPQHF
>TRBJ1-2|TRBV12-3/TRBV12-4
CASSFPQGAEYGYTF
>TRBJ2-1|TRBV20-1
CSAPHSGMGIEQFF
>TRBJ1-2|TRBV27
CASSWGISYGYTF
>TRBJ1-4|TRBV25-1
CASSTGRNEKLFF
>TRBJ1-1|TRBV20-1
CSARDGDRPNTEAFF
>TRBJ1-3|TRBV20-1
CSARVFAGSGNTIYF
>TRBJ2-7|TRBV4-1
CASSPGTGFYEQYF
>TRBJ2-1|TRBV20-1
CSARDARLADNEQFF
>TRBJ2-7|TRBV25-1
CASRAGGIYEQYF
>TRBJ1-1|TRBV19
CASSGTGEAFF
>TRBJ2-1|TRBV4-2
CASSQDDIAGGYNEQFF
>TRBJ2-3|TRBV3-1
CASSQRGGYTDTQYF
>TRBJ1-6|TRBV6-2/TRBV6-3
CASALAGGTGNSPLHF